Shown below are 27 T cell receptor beta chains from a single sample sequenced in a study of blood T cells in healthy people across ages. Sample-barcoded 5' priming and a J-beta primer mix drove a second PCR of about 6 to 11 cycles. TCRdb re-analysed the 5' RACE reads in MiXCR, keeping a single row per CDR3 protein. The table lists 1.6 million or so distinct CDR3 sequences, almost 35% of them singletons. Input material: blood. The source of these receptors is a woman aged 25 to 39 in good health.

V gene TRBV5-4 combines with J gene TRBJ2-1; TRBD1 aligns across 9 bases. The junction had 8 bases not matched to a gene; V was cut back by 2 bases and J by 5 bases. This CDR3 contains 16 residues. The germline gives CDR1 SGHNT, CDR2 YYREEE (reference sequence). CDR3: CASSFPTGQGNNEQFF. The CDR3 region has the DNA TGTGCCAGCAGCTTCCCGACGGGACAGGGTAACAATGAGCAGTTCTTC. Based on the CDR3 plus reference TRBV5-4 and TRBJ2-1, the full variable domain is ETGVTQSPTHLIKTRGQQVTLRCSSQSGHNTVSWYQQALGQGPQFIFQYYREEENGRGNFPPRFSGLQFPNYSSELNVNALELDDSALYLCASSFPTGQGNNEQFFGPGTRLTVL.

This rearrangement joins TRBV5-1 to TRBJ2-5; TRBD2 aligns across 7 bases. Germline V CDR1 and CDR2: SGHRS, YFSETQ. The junction had 12 bases not matched to a gene; V was cut back by 0 bases and J by 13 bases. The CDR3 is 14 residues long. CDR3 nucleotide sequence: TGCGCCAGCAGCTTGGCCGCTGGGGGGGACGAGCGGTACTTC. This sequence encodes CASSLAAGGDERYF.

This clonotype was detected only a few times. The chain joins TRBV7-9 to TRBJ2-1, with TRBD2 identical over 10 bases. Trimming at V came to 6 bases and at J to 4 bases, leaving 6 bases not matched to a gene. The CDR3 is 15 residues long. Germline V gives CDR1 SEHNR, CDR2 FQNEAQ (reference sequence). The CDR3 spells CASRSAGGRYNEQFF. DNA of the CDR3: TGTGCCAGCAGATCAGCGGGAGGGCGGTACAATGAGCAGTTCTTC.

This clonotype has more than one count but fewer than ten. The chain links TRBV6-9 to TRBJ2-1; TRBD2 matches at 8 bases. The CDR3 covers 13 residues. From germline, CDR1 is MNHGY and CDR2 SVAAGI. V dropped 8 bases and J dropped 4; count of bases not matched to a gene: 4. The CDR3, as DNA: TGTGCCAGCCGTAGCGGGGCTTACAATGAGCAGTTCTTC. As protein: CASRSGAYNEQFF.

This clonotype has more than one count but fewer than ten. V usage is TRBV9 and J usage is TRBJ2-3, with D perhaps given as TRBD1 or TRBD2 (5 bases each). The CDR3 totals 15 residues. V was shortened by 1 base and J by 3 bases, with 12 bases between the two germline ends. The germline V gene has CDR1 SGDLS and CDR2 YYNGEE. The CDR3 region is CASSVMGVETDTQYF. DNA of the CDR3: TGTGCCAGCAGCGTAATGGGGGTAGAGACAGATACGCAGTATTTT.

The chain is built from TRBV6-5 and TRBJ2-7, with D hard to call. Germline CDR1 is MNHEY and CDR2 is SVGAGI. The length of the CDR3 is 13 residues. V lost 5 bases and J lost 7, with 15 bases in between. The CDR3 is CASSNYPVGEQYF. In DNA form, the CDR3 reads TGTGCCAGCAGTAACTACCCTGTAGGAGAGCAGTACTTC.

This rearrangement joins TRBV12-3 or TRBV12-4 to TRBJ2-1, with 12 positions matching TRBD2. The CDR3 loop spans 17 amino acids. V shed 6 bases, J shed 5 bases, and the junction held 11 bases outside the gene matches. CDR3 in DNA: TGTGCCAGCAGCCTATATGGACTAGCGGGATCCAACAATGAGCAGTTCTTC. This codes for CASSLYGLAGSNNEQFF.

This clonotype was seen a handful of times. The chain carries TRBV5-1 and TRBJ1-1; D gene uncertain. The CDR3 has 15 residues. V lost 0 bases and J lost 4, with 13 bases in between. The germline V gene encodes CDR1 SGHRS and CDR2 YFSETQ. The CDR3 region is CASSLGDTEGTEAFF. The CDR3 bases are TGCGCCAGCAGCTTGGGGGATACCGAAGGCACTGAAGCTTTCTTT.

This clonotype was found a few times. The chain uses TRBV24-1 and TRBJ2-7, with D hard to call. Between the trimmed V and J ends, which lost 11 bases and 3 bases, there was a span of 13 bases. From germline, CDR1 is KGHDR and CDR2 SFDVKD. The CDR3 is 12 residues long. As DNA, the CDR3 is TGTGCCAACGTCGCTCGGCACTACGAGCAGTACTTC. Its protein product is CANVARHYEQYF.

This clonotype was seen at least ten times. The gene calls are TRBV12-3 or TRBV12-4 and TRBJ2-3, with 8 bases matching TRBD2. V shed 3 bases, J shed 3 bases, and the junction held 5 bases outside the gene matches. CDR3 size: 15 residues. CDR3 sequence reads: CASSFTGGPTDTQYF. The CDR3 DNA reads as TGTGCCAGCAGTTTTACGGGGGGGCCAACAGATACGCAGTATTTT.

V and J are TRBV5-8 and TRBJ2-5; TRBD2 is a possible D gene (7 bases). This CDR3 has 15 amino acids. Looked up from germline, CDR1 is SGHTS and CDR2 is YDEGEE. The V end was cut by 4 bases, the J end by 5 bases, with 18 bases between. In DNA form, the CDR3 reads TGTGCCAGCAGCCCCGGGGGGCTATTGGGTGAGACCCAGTACTTC. It yields the protein CASSPGGLLGETQYF.

In its sample, this clonotype was seen many times. The rearrangement joins TRBV7-9 to TRBJ2-7, with TRBD2 as a possible D gene (5 bases). The germline V and J ends were trimmed by 4 bases and 5 bases, with 9 bases remaining between them. The germline CDR1 and CDR2 sequences are SEHNR and FQNEAQ (reference sequence). The CDR3 covers 12 residues. CDR3 in amino acids: CASSYLRDEQYF. For the CDR3, the DNA is TGTGCCAGCAGCTATCTGAGGGACGAGCAGTACTTC.

The V call is TRBV20-1, the J call TRBJ1-1; 8 bases agree with TRBD1. V shed 2 bases and J 6 bases; nucleotides not matched to a gene: 8. The CDR3 sequence is 14 residues long. Looked up from germline, CDR1 is DFQATT and CDR2 is SNEGSKA (reference sequence). CDR3 residues: CSARLPTGDAEAFF. CDR3 coding DNA: TGCAGTGCTAGACTCCCGACAGGGGACGCTGAAGCTTTCTTT.

This clonotype was counted a few times. The chain carries TRBV5-1 and TRBJ2-7; a possible D gene is TRBD2 (5 bases). The CDR3 length is 14 residues. Germline CDR1 is SGHRS and CDR2 is YFSETQ. The germline V and J ends were trimmed by 1 base and 3 bases, with 11 bases remaining between them. CDR3 sequence: CASSLKGDDYEQYF. The CDR3 DNA sequence: TGCGCCAGCAGCTTGAAGGGAGACGACTACGAGCAGTACTTC.

In this sample, this clonotype turned up many times. CDR3 bases: TGTGCCACCGCGACAGAGGCCTACGAGCAGTACTTC. This codes for CATATEAYEQYF. The rearrangement links TRBV10-3 to TRBJ2-7; D is possibly TRBD1 (5 bases). The V gene's germline CDR1 is ENHRY and CDR2 SYGVKD. This CDR3 comprises 12 residues. V lost 10 bases, J lost 2 bases, and 12 bases lay in between.

This clonotype was detected a few times. This rearrangement joins TRBV4-2 to TRBJ2-5; 9 bases map to TRBD2. The CDR3 is 19 residues long. J lost 1 base, V lost 2 bases, and 14 bases had no gene match. Germline lookup yields CDR1 LGHNA and CDR2 YNFKEQ. The CDR3 coding sequence is TGTGCCAGCAGCCAACACCCAGGAGGAGCGGGAGGCCCCCAAGAGACCCAGTACTTC. The encoded protein is CASSQHPGGAGGPQETQYF.

This clonotype was seen a few times. The V gene is TRBV3-1, the J gene TRBJ2-5, with 7 bases lining up with TRBD1. With 6 bases clipped from V and 5 bases from J, the junction kept 6 bases outside the gene matches. CDR3 length equals 13 residues. CDR1 LGHDT and CDR2 YNNKEL come from the germline V gene (reference sequence). This chain's CDR3 is CASRAGGVETQYF. Here the CDR3 DNA reads TGTGCCAGCAGGGCAGGGGGAGTGGAGACCCAGTACTTC.

This rearrangement joins TRBV7-6 to TRBJ2-1; 7 bases agree with TRBD2. With 1 base clipped from V and 5 bases from J, the junction kept 11 bases outside the gene matches. The CDR3 is 17 residues long. Germline values: CDR1 SGHVS, CDR2 FNYEAQ. The CDR3 DNA is TGTGCCAGCAGCTTAGGAGGGATAGCGGGCCACGACAATGAGCAGTTCTTC. This translates into CASSLGGIAGHDNEQFF. Supplemented by reference TRBV7-6 and TRBJ2-1, the full variable domain reads GAGVSQSPRYKVTKRGQDVALRCDPISGHVSLYWYRQALGQGPEFLTYFNYEAQQDKSGLPNDRFSAERPEGSISTLTIQRTEQRDSAMYRCASSLGGIAGHDNEQFFGPGTRLTVL.

This clonotype came up a few times. The chain has TRBV11-2 and TRBJ2-5; D possibly corresponds to TRBD2 (5 bases). The CDR3 length is 17 residues. CDR1 is SGHAT and CDR2 is FQNNGV in the germline V gene. V dropped 2 bases and J dropped 1 base, with 17 bases sitting between them. The CDR3 is CASSLTSSVTPQETQYF. The CDR3 coding sequence is TGTGCCAGCAGCTTAACTAGTTCAGTAACGCCCCAAGAGACCCAGTACTTC. Using reference TRBV11-2 and TRBJ2-5 for the parts outside the CDR3, the full variable domain is EAGVAQSPRYKIIEKRQSVAFWCNPISGHATLYWYQQILGQGPKLLIQFQNNGVVDDSQLPKDRFSAERLKGVDSTLKIQPAKLEDSAVYLCASSLTSSVTPQETQYFGPGTRLLVL.

In nucleotides, the CDR3 is TGTGCCAGCAGCGTAGGGTTCCCGTCAGGCCCCGGGTACAATGAGCAGTTCTTC. This codes for CASSVGFPSGPGYNEQFF. This chain uses TRBV9 with TRBJ2-1; no firm D call. The CDR3 has 18 residues. V lost 0 bases to trimming and J lost 4 bases, with 20 bases between them. Germline V lookup: CDR1 SGDLS, CDR2 YYNGEE.

Many counts were recorded for this clonotype. The CDR3 loop reads CASSFSGISYNEQFF. The CDR3 DNA sequence: TGTGCCAGCAGTTTTAGCGGGATTTCCTACAATGAGCAGTTCTTC. This chain uses TRBV27 with TRBJ2-1, with 8 bases lining up with TRBD2. Trimming at V came to 3 bases and at J to 1 base, leaving 2 bases not matched to a gene. CDR1 and CDR2 from the germline V gene are MNHEY and SMNVEV (reference sequence). There are 15 residues in the CDR3.

V and J are TRBV11-2 and TRBJ2-2; 11 bases line up with TRBD1. Germline V gives CDR1 SGHAT, CDR2 FQNNGV. V shed 5 bases, J shed 3 bases, and the junction held 11 bases outside the gene matches. The CDR3 is made up of 18 amino acids. Here the CDR3 reads CASSLFSGTGGYTGELFF. As DNA, the CDR3 is TGTGCCAGCAGCCTATTCTCCGGGACAGGGGGGTACACCGGGGAGCTGTTTTTT.

J is TRBJ2-3 and V is TRBV3-1; no clear D gene. The germline gives CDR1 LGHDT, CDR2 YNNKEL (reference sequence). CDR3 length: 15 residues. Between the trimmed V and J ends, which lost 0 bases and 5 bases, there was a span of 12 bases. The CDR3, as DNA: TGTGCCAGCAGCCAAGATTTTCCCGTAGGAGATACGCAGTATTTT. Translated: CASSQDFPVGDTQYF.

In its sample, this clonotype was seen a few times. This sequence joins TRBV28 and TRBJ2-1; TRBD2 agrees at 7 bases. The ends lost 4 bases at V and 7 bases at J; junction bases unmatched: 7. Germline V gene sequence: CDR1 MDHEN, CDR2 SYDVKM. CDR3 size: 14 residues. The CDR3 here is CASSSIGGSNEQFF. The DNA for the CDR3 is TGTGCCAGCAGTTCCATTGGCGGGAGTAATGAGCAGTTCTTC.

This clonotype was picked up a small number of times. The chain recombines TRBV28 with TRBJ2-3; perhaps TRBD1 as D (6 bases). The CDR3 length is 15 residues. Germline V gene sequence: CDR1 MDHEN, CDR2 SYDVKM. With 2 bases removed from V and 2 bases from J, the gap between germline ends came to 11 bases. DNA of the CDR3: TGTGCCAGCAGTTTAAAACAGGGATACACAGATACGCAGTATTTT. Its translation is CASSLKQGYTDTQYF.

The genes are TRBV7-9 and TRBJ2-5; D uncertain. From germline, CDR1 is SEHNR and CDR2 FQNEAQ (reference sequence). The ends were cut back, 2 bases at V and 5 bases at J, with 12 bases in the middle. This CDR3 spans 14 amino acids. Here the CDR3 reads CASSLQSTWETQYF. For the CDR3, the DNA is TGTGCCAGCAGCTTACAAAGTACCTGGGAGACCCAGTACTTC.

The chain combines TRBV12-3 or TRBV12-4 with TRBJ2-1, with D possibly TRBD2 on 5 matching bases. V lost 6 bases, J lost 1 base, and 10 bases lay in between. The CDR3 consists of 14 residues. The CDR3 nucleotides are TGTGCCAGCAGGGTAGCGTGTTCCTACAATGAGCAGTTCTTC. As protein: CASRVACSYNEQFF.